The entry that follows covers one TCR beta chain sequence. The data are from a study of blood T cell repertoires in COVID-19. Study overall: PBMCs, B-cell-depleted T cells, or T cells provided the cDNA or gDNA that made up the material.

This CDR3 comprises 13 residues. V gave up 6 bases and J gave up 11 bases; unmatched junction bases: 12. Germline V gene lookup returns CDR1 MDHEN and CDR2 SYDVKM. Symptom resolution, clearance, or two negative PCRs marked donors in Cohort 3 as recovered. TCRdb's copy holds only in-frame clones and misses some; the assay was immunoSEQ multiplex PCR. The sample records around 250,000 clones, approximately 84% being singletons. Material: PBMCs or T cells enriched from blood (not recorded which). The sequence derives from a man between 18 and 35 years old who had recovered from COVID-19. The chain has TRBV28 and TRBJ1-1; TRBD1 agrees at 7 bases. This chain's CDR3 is CASSPPGGLEAFF. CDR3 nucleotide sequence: TGTGCCAGCAGCCCTCCAGGGGGGCTGGAGGCTTTCTTT.